This T cell receptor (beta chain) was profiled in a study of PD-1 blockade in classical Hodgkin lymphoma. This clone is a singleton in its sample. Some clones are missing from TCRdb's copy, which holds only in-frame ones; the method was immunoSEQ multiplex PCR. The sample includes 35,000 to 40,000 clones, 80% to 90% of them seen just once. The germline V and J ends were trimmed by 7 bases and 5 bases, with 12 bases remaining between them. The CDR3 is made up of 13 amino acids. Germline CDR1 reads WSHSY; CDR2 reads SAAADI. Relapse was seen in all patients after autologous stem cell transplantation, and brentuximab vedotin exposure was variable.

The source material was peripheral blood mononuclear cells (PBMCs), sampled before the second cycle of nivolumab. The V gene is TRBV10-2, the J gene TRBJ1-5; no definite D call. The receptor was derived from a human donor with classical Hodgkin lymphoma. As DNA, the CDR3 is TGCGCCAGCACCGCAGAAGGGTATCAGCCCCAGCATTTT. It is translated as CASTAEGYQPQHF.